This T cell receptor beta chain was captured in a study of CD8+ T cells in alopecia areata. CD4+ and CD8+ T cells were sorted from PBMCs stained for CD3, CD4 and CD8. This clone was detected only a few times. Sequencing relied on a cDNA template that was reverse transcribed from extracted RNA. The assay was immunoSEQ multiplex PCR, and TCRdb's table has in-frame clones only and misses some. The sample carries a few hundred thousand clones, 45% to 70% recorded once. V dropped 3 bases and J dropped 4 bases, with 0 bases sitting between them. The germline gives CDR1 ENHRY, CDR2 SYGVKD. This CDR3 is 11 amino acids long.

This chain uses TRBV10-3 with TRBJ2-2; D remains unclear. The TCR sequence derives from a human donor in good health. Material for sequencing was CD8+ T cells sorted from blood. The CDR3 region is CAISDTGELFF. The CDR3 coding sequence is TGTGCCATCAGTGACACCGGGGAGCTGTTTTTT.